The 22 T cell receptor beta chains reported below all come from one sample, sequenced in a study of cytomegalovirus exposure and HLA in healthy donors. 13 Jbeta primers and 60 Vbeta primers were used for the PCR. The method was immunoSEQ multiplex PCR; TCRdb's version includes in-frame clones alone and lacks a portion of them. The data hold over 150,000 clones, with just under 80% observed a single time. What was sequenced was PBMCs. These receptors all come from a woman aged 50 to 65 in good health and CMV-seropositive.

The CDR3, as DNA: TGTGCCAGCTTCACAGCCACTAGCACAGATACGCAGTATTTT. Encoded protein: CASFTATSTDTQYF. The chain has TRBV28 and TRBJ2-3; D ambiguous. The germline CDR1 and CDR2 sequences are MDHEN and SYDVKM. V lost 8 bases and J 0 bases, leaving 12 bases between the germline ends. This CDR3 region has 14 residues. The whole variable domain, filled in from reference TRBV28 and TRBJ2-3, reads DVKVTQSSRYLVKRTGEKVFLECVQDMDHENMFWYRQDPGLGLRLIYFSYDVKMKEKGDIPEGYSVSREKKERFSLILESASTNQTSMYLCASFTATSTDTQYFGPGTRLTVL.

The chain links TRBV30 to TRBJ1-2; D may be TRBD1 (5 bases). CDR1 and CDR2 from the germline V gene are GTSNPN and SVGIG (reference sequence). Trimming stripped 5 bases from V and 6 bases from J, with 22 bases between. The CDR3 loop spans 15 amino acids. CDR3 sequence reads: CAWAPGGSIPNGYTF. The CDR3 nucleotides are TGTGCCTGGGCTCCCGGGGGGTCTATTCCTAATGGCTACACCTTC. The variable domain in full, with the rest retrieved from reference TRBV30 and TRBJ1-2, is SQTIHQWPATLVQPVGSPLSLECTVEGTSNPNLYWYRQAAGRGLQLLFYSVGIGQISSEVPQNLSASRPQDRQFILSSKKLLLSDSGFYLCAWAPGGSIPNGYTFGSGTRLTVV.

This clone showed up just a few times. The rearrangement joins TRBV4-3 to TRBJ2-1; TRBD1 matches 12 bases. This CDR3 spans 15 amino acids. Trimming cost V 4 bases and J 6 bases; bases outside gene matches: 4. Germline loops: CDR1 LGHNA, CDR2 YSLEER. CDR3 protein: CASSPGTGGINEQFF. Written as DNA, the CDR3 is TGCGCCAGCAGCCCCGGGACAGGGGGCATCAATGAGCAGTTCTTC.

This clone has only a few counts. This CDR3 is also generated by other DNA sequences in the sample. J is TRBJ1-2 and V is TRBV7-2; the match to TRBD1 covers 9 bases. Germline loops: CDR1 SGHTA, CDR2 FQGNSA. V was pared by 5 bases and J by 8 bases, with 6 bases of the junction left unmatched. The CDR3 extends over 13 amino acids. This CDR3 reads CASSLGQGRGYTF. For the CDR3, the DNA is TGTGCCAGCAGCCTGGGACAGGGAAGGGGCTACACCTTC.

The chain couples TRBV6-5 to TRBJ2-3, with 12 bases fitting TRBD2. The V and J ends lost 7 bases and 3 bases, in that order; junction bases with no gene match: 5. Germline V lookup: CDR1 MNHEY, CDR2 SVGAGI. The CDR3 sequence is 15 residues long. DNA of the CDR3: TGTGCCAGCACCGCACTAGCGGGAGGTACAGATACGCAGTATTTT. It is translated as CASTALAGGTDTQYF.

The rearrangement joins TRBV7-8 to TRBJ2-3; the match to TRBD2 covers 7 bases. The CDR3 length is 16 residues. Germline V CDR1 and CDR2: SGHVS, FQNEAQ. V dropped 6 bases and J dropped 2; count of bases not matched to a gene: 11. The CDR3: CASRTRAAGNTDTQYF. DNA of the CDR3: TGTGCCAGCAGAACACGGGCAGCGGGGAACACAGATACGCAGTATTTT.

This chain joins TRBV28 and TRBJ1-2; 8 bases match TRBD1. The CDR3 loop spans 15 amino acids. The trim removed 2 bases at V and 3 bases at J, leaving 5 bases unmatched. Germline loops: CDR1 MDHEN, CDR2 SYDVKM. CDR3 protein: CASSLASTGDYGYTF. The DNA of the CDR3 is TGTGCCAGCAGTTTAGCCTCGACAGGGGACTATGGCTACACCTTC.

This sequence joins TRBV7-9 and TRBJ1-3; D not certain. The CDR3 is made up of 17 amino acids. Trimming removed 4 bases from V and 0 bases from J, with 16 bases in between. CDR1 is SEHNR, CDR2 FQNEAQ, per germline (reference sequence). CDR3 loop: CASSSTSEDGSGNTIYF. The CDR3 DNA reads as TGTGCCAGCAGCTCCACCTCGGAGGACGGCTCTGGAAACACCATATATTTT.

V gene TRBV6-1 combines with J gene TRBJ1-1; D gene ambiguous. This CDR3 comprises 11 residues. Deletions cut 6 bases from V and 1 base from J, with 3 bases between. Germline CDR1 reads MNHNS; CDR2 reads SASEGT. This chain's CDR3 is CASRRNTEAFF. The CDR3 nucleotides read TGTGCCAGCAGGCGGAACACTGAAGCTTTCTTT.

This chain connects TRBV27 to TRBJ2-7; possible D gene TRBD2, 5 bases. CDR3 size: 14 residues. Germline V gives CDR1 MNHEY, CDR2 SMNVEV (reference sequence). Deletions cut 5 bases from V and 4 bases from J, with 15 bases between. The CDR3 sequence is CASSIRENLYEQYF. CDR3 coding DNA: TGTGCCAGCAGTATCCGGGAAAACCTGTACGAGCAGTACTTC.

The chain has TRBV12-2 and TRBJ1-3; the table's D call, TRBD1, has no DNA check behind it. TRBV12-2 is a known pseudogene. There are 16 residues in the CDR3. Here the CDR3 reads CASRARQGASGNTIYF. Written as DNA, the CDR3 is TGTGCAAGTCGCGCCCGACAGGGGGCGAGCGGAAACACCATATATTTT.

The CDR3 DNA reads TGTGCCAGCAGTAGACTCGAGGGACAGACCTACAATGAGCAGTTCTTC. This gives the protein CASSRLEGQTYNEQFF. The genes are TRBV11-3 and TRBJ2-1, with 7 bases matching TRBD1. This CDR3 is built from 16 residues. CDR1 SGHNT and CDR2 YENEEA come from the germline V gene. The J segment lost 2 bases and the V segment lost 6 bases, leaving 10 bases of the junction unmatched. The whole variable domain, filled in from reference TRBV11-3 and TRBJ2-1, reads EAGVVQSPRYKIIEKKQPVAFWCNPISGHNTLYWYLQNLGQGPELLIRYENEEAVDDSQLPKDRFSAERLKGVDSTLKIQPAELGDSAVYLCASSRLEGQTYNEQFFGPGTRLTVL.

This chain connects TRBV30 to TRBJ2-7; 15 bases match TRBD2. V was clipped by 5 bases and J by 2 bases; unmatched bases: 13. This CDR3 is 18 amino acids long. Germline V CDR1 and CDR2: GTSNPN, SVGIG (reference sequence). The CDR3 spells CAWDGWTSGREEPYEQYF. CDR3 in DNA: TGTGCCTGGGATGGTTGGACTAGCGGGAGGGAAGAGCCCTACGAGCAGTACTTC.

A single count supports this clone. The J gene is TRBJ1-1, the V gene TRBV5-8; a possible D gene is TRBD1 (6 bases). Germline lookup yields CDR1 SGHTS and CDR2 YDEGEE. The CDR3 length is 14 residues. V lost 2 bases and J 1 base, leaving 9 bases between the germline ends. This CDR3 reads CASSFDRPNTEAFF. The DNA of the CDR3 is TGTGCCAGCAGCTTCGACAGGCCGAACACTGAAGCTTTCTTT.

This clone was observed a handful of times. One junction end disagrees with the germline gene, perhaps due to a read error. The gene calls are TRBV5-6 and TRBJ2-4; no clear D. Germline CDR1 SGHDT, CDR2 YYEEEE. The CDR3 runs 14 residues. The CDR3: CASSLGAGKNSQYF. In DNA form, the CDR3 reads TGTGCCAGCAGCTTGGGGGCAGGTAAAAACAGTCAGTACTTC.

Turning to this clone: An end of the junction does not agree with germline; a read error may underlie this. The chain links TRBV5-4 to TRBJ2-6; the D gene is possibly TRBD1 (6 bases). This CDR3 is built from 17 residues. CDR1 and CDR2 from the germline V gene are SGHNT and YYREEE (reference sequence). The CDR3: CASSSRDMDIGANGLTF. Written as DNA, the CDR3 is TGTGCCAGCAGCTCACGGGACATGGATATTGGGGCCAACGGCCTGACTTTC.

The chain is built from TRBV7-9 and TRBJ1-5; 7 bases match TRBD1. This CDR3 is built from 15 residues. With 4 bases clipped from V and 1 base from J, the junction kept 4 bases outside the gene matches. Germline assignment: CDR1 SEHNR and CDR2 FQNEAQ (reference sequence). This CDR3 is CASSSTGSSNQPQHF. The CDR3 nucleotides are TGTGCCAGCAGCTCGACAGGGTCAAGCAATCAGCCCCAGCATTTT.

The CDR3 is CASSQLGARDYGYTF. The CDR3 DNA reads as TGTGCCAGCAGCCAGTTGGGGGCGCGAGACTATGGCTACACCTTC. This chain connects TRBV16 to TRBJ1-2; tentatively, D is TRBD1 (6 bases). The CDR3 consists of 15 residues. Germline V gene sequence: CDR1 KGHSY, CDR2 FQNENV. Trimming left V 3 bases short and J 3 bases short, with 14 bases between.

This sequence joins TRBV9 and TRBJ2-3; 7 bases are a match to TRBD2. The germline V gene encodes CDR1 SGDLS and CDR2 YYNGEE. The CDR3 consists of 17 residues. Trimming took 0 bases from V and 6 from J; bases not matched to a gene: 13. The CDR3 reads CASSVAVGSGHEDTQYF. CDR3 DNA sequence: TGTGCCAGCAGCGTAGCTGTGGGTAGCGGGCATGAGGATACGCAGTATTTT.

The chain couples TRBV5-1 to TRBJ1-3; 7 bases map to TRBD1. V lost 4 bases and J lost 7; bases outside the gene matches: 5. The germline gives CDR1 SGHRS, CDR2 YFSETQ. This CDR3 has 13 amino acids. The CDR3 DNA reads TGCGCCAGCAGCCTAGACAGGGTGAACACCATATATTTT. Encoded protein: CASSLDRVNTIYF.

V and J are TRBV19 and TRBJ1-4; 7 positions match TRBD1. The CDR3 contains 13 residues. V shed 5 bases, J shed 10 bases, and the junction held 7 bases outside the gene matches. Germline V gene data show CDR1 as LNHDA and CDR2 as SQIVND (reference sequence). DNA for the CDR3: TGTGCCAGTAGTGAACAGGGGATTGGAAAACTGTTTTTT. Protein: CASSEQGIGKLFF.

The rearrangement joins TRBV6-1 to TRBJ1-5; weak D call: TRBD1 (5 bases). CDR3 size: 17 residues. Germline CDR1 MNHNS, CDR2 SASEGT. Trimming removed 1 base from V and 2 bases from J, with 15 bases in between. CDR3 amino acids: CASSEGPYRGGNQPQHF. The CDR3 region has the DNA TGTGCCAGCAGTGAAGGACCTTATAGGGGTGGCAATCAGCCCCAGCATTTT.